The sequence of this TCR beta chain was determined in a study of T cell responses to AZD1222 COVID-19 vaccine. Method: immunoSEQ multiplex PCR; TCRdb's copy keeps in-frame clones and lacks some. The repertoire holds more than 85,000 clones, with more than 75% as singletons. Study-level results: Close to half of spike-specific TCRs reportedly recognize unmutated variant regions. Donors skewed white British and female; clonal diversity was possibly underestimated. Following two doses of AZD1222, Spike-specific TCR breadth and depth rose.

A remark on this clone: No antigen is known for it.

Trimming left V 2 bases short and J 10 bases short, with 15 bases between. This CDR3 contains 15 residues. Germline V lookup: CDR1 MNHEY, CDR2 SVGAGI. The sequence was obtained from an adult in good health. The sample was peripheral blood, taken on day 0 of AZD1222 vaccination. V is TRBV6-5 and J is TRBJ1-6; perhaps TRBD1 as D (6 bases). CDR3 region: CASSYGQGGRSPLHF. The CDR3 DNA follows: TGTGCCAGCAGTTACGGCCAAGGGGGTAGGTCACCCCTCCACTTT.